Sequencing of this T cell receptor (beta chain) was carried out in a study of cytomegalovirus exposure and HLA in healthy donors (dated by TCRdb to between 2016 and 2019). For the study in its entirety: An earlier analysis of some 600 of the donors reported about 280 Gb of sequence data and around 110 million unique TCR beta sequences obtained from some 170 million T cells. An early release that covered 500 to 800 HLA-typed donors contained around 330 gigabases of sequencing data and tens of millions of unique TCR sequences. Of the 398 genotyped donors, less than 85% were placed in the genetic ancestry cluster associated with self-reported Caucasian donors. The study aimed to test whether signatures of past pathogen exposure could be identified by cataloging public T cell receptors. Using immunosequencing, the study profiled T cell repertoires from fewer than 850 subjects and related those repertoires to cytomegalovirus serostatus. Along with the approximately 700-subject first cohort, a separate validation cohort of over 90 different subjects was used. To predict cytomegalovirus infection status, the study brought together high-throughput TCR immunosequencing, statistical association of individual TCRs with disease status, and machine learning. In a later analysis, previously published TCR beta repertoires from 500 to 750 donors were re-analyzed and high-resolution HLA genotyping was added so that TCR occurrence patterns could be studied. Rather than using new phenotypic data, the later analysis identified candidate immune exposures from TCR beta sequences and from how often those sequences occurred across donors. To decide whether each TCR beta V gene segment behaved as functional or pseudogenic, an earlier analysis of some 570 of the donors relied on high-throughput TCR beta sequencing. Alongside the repertoire data, information on donor age, sex, ethnicity and CMV serostatus was compiled. A later genetic analysis used genome-wide SNP genotypes for 398 of the 666 donors, treating that subset as a discovery cohort. All discovery cohort repertoires had been generated using a single sequencing platform. HLA typing covered class I and class II loci at four-digit resolution. Typing coverage differed by locus: A, B, C, DRB1 and DQB1 were typed in about 629-640 donors, DQA1 in roughly 510, DPA1 in approximately 600, and DPB1 in 400 to 480. Because of strong linkage in the cohort, four or five DR-DQ haplotypes were treated as single units for association and clustering. Among roughly 400 genotyped donors of the cohort, an average of around 240,000 unique TCR beta nucleotide sequences was sequenced per donor, of which 15% to 20% were non-productive. The paper as a whole reports these results and caveats: In vitro tests confirmed that a few of the cytomegalovirus-associated TCR beta chains recognize cytomegalovirus antigens. Because the 87-base-pair reads could not distinguish some IMGT-functional V segments, including TRBV6-2 and TRBV6-3, those segments were excluded. Because HLA typing was unavailable for some donors at each locus, only the typed subset was used in association tests. CMV serostatus was the only immune exposure information available for the cohort. In a later analysis, most CMV-associated TCR beta chains were found to appear HLA-restricted, with HLA associations seemingly driven largely by CMV exposure. An association between a missense DCLRE1C variant and V-gene and J-gene trimming of TCR beta chains was found in a later genetic analysis and replicated in an independent cohort. Strong co-occurrence of HLA alleles, especially DR and DQ, made assigning TCR associations to individual alleles difficult. At a false discovery rate of 0.05, a later analysis linked some 18,000 TCR beta sequences to specific HLA alleles. Only TCR beta chains were sequenced in this cohort, and the absence of alpha or paired-chain data limited detectable features. Roughly uniform sequencing depth across donors was assumed in presence/absence analyses, although this assumption may not hold. A cluster of highly shared sequence variants was judged likely to be a technical artifact of the sequencing pipeline. Linkage disequilibrium might explain the correlated functional status among segregating V segments, but an unknown experimental factor could not be excluded. About 17 rarely observed V segments, including chromosome 9 orphons, were excluded from the earlier analysis of 550 to 700 of the donors because counts were too low. In an earlier analysis of approximately 590 of the donors, most TCR beta V segments were observed in productive rearrangements about 90% or about 30% of the time, broadly matching IMGT annotations. In a later analysis, TCR association rates were found to vary across HLA loci, with the most associated TCRs seen for DRB1 alleles and the fewest for HLA-C alleles. According to the authors, the approach could potentially be generalized to other disease states and immunological phenotypes. Compared with the roughly 700-donor mean, donors in an Asian-associated ancestry cluster had fewer N-insertions in productive TCRs, according to a later genetic analysis. The study gave a list of some 150 TCR beta chains associated with cytomegalovirus. A later analysis found that HLA-associated TCR beta chains were more clonally expanded and had lower generation probabilities than equally common non-associated chains. According to a later analysis, parvovirus B19, influenza, CMV and Epstein-Barr virus appeared linked to several top co-occurrence clusters. Most TCR sequences were observed very rarely across donors, whereas some public TCRs were present in many individuals. A further reported finding was that TCR beta sequences accurately predicted the HLA-A and HLA-B alleles for most subjects in the first cohort. The classifier was reported to diagnose cytomegalovirus status with high specificity and sensitivity in both the original cohort and the validation cohort.

As concerns this clone: It lacks a known antigen. No base-level quality is on record; no much larger clone is a single base apart.

From the germline V gene, CDR1 is MDHEN and CDR2 is SYDVKM. V lost 6 bases and J lost 6 bases, and the count of bases not matched to a germline gene is 13. The CDR3 spans 15 residues, from the cysteine through the phenylalanine. Only the CDR3 region is kept as DNA, spanning 45 bases read in frame from base 1. The cohort was made up of approximately 670 healthy bone marrow donors. At the time of sampling, every cohort member was nominally healthy, though immune exposures that went unrecorded were likely present. The donor was CMV seropositive and belonged to the group of about 290 seropositive cohort members. Every donor gave a peripheral blood sample, and the peripheral blood mononuclear cells from that sample were used for TCR beta sequencing. Genomic DNA was extracted from the blood cell samples with the Qiagen DNeasy Blood Extraction Kit. Libraries were constructed by the immunoSEQ multiplex PCR assay. The multiplex PCR relied on a mix of 60 forward primers for TCR Vbeta segments and 13 reverse primers for TCR Jbeta segments. Amplification of the CDR3 region of rearranged TCR beta genes was performed with a multiplex PCR assay on genomic DNA. On the Illumina HiSeq System, the amplified TCR beta libraries were sequenced as 87-base-pair reads. Processing in the source paper ran as follows. Across the roughly 600 repertoires, a later analysis counted around 80 million unique TCR beta chains, roughly 11 million of which were shared by at least two donors. A nearest-neighbor algorithm error-corrected the raw reads and collapsed the reads into unique sequences, merging closely related sequences to remove PCR and sequencing errors. To assign V, D and J gene segments, CDR3 sequences were aligned to IMGT reference sequences. Each retained sequence needed at least a six-nucleotide match to both a V gene segment and a J gene segment. A rearrangement was called productive if the CDR3 had no stop codons and remained in frame with V and J, and every other rearrangement was called non-productive. Following IMGT convention, CDR3 was defined as the stretch from the second conserved V-encoded cysteine to the conserved J-encoded phenylalanine. The earlier analysis of around 640 of the donors excluded sequences that lacked an unambiguous match to a single V gene segment. In an earlier analysis of 587 of the donors, a V segment was called functional when productive rearrangements were above 56.7%, and segregating when the standard deviation between donors exceeded 5%. To diagnose cytomegalovirus status from the catalog of TCR beta chain sequences, a statistical classification framework was built. V and J gene assignment, in a later analysis, came from comparing TCR nucleotide sequences with IMGT/GENE-DB human TR gene sequences. Using the TCRdist pipeline, a later analysis assigned CDR3 sequences along with most-parsimonious VDJ recombination scenarios. In a later analysis, each TCR beta chain was defined by its CDR3 amino acid sequence together with its V-gene family, and reads lacking a unique V-gene family were excluded. In a later analysis, around 600 highly shared, low-generation-probability nucleotide sequences were removed to address suspected cross-contamination and a sequencing artifact. In a later analysis, a clonal expansion index was calculated for each public chain from normalized within-repertoire ranks of inferred template counts. A later analysis computed generation probabilities with a VDJ recombination model fitted to out-of-frame rearrangements, and checked the results against IGoR. Hypergeometric tests were used in a later analysis to score TCR-TCR, TCR-HLA and TCR-CMV co-occurrence, with a repertoire-size bias correction applied to the TCR pairs. To estimate false discovery rates, a later analysis permuted the HLA or CMV assignments 20 times. In a later analysis, co-occurring TCRs were grouped using DBSCAN, and TCRdist sequence similarity was added for clustering within HLA-allele-positive subsets. Repertoires with fewer than 30,000 or more than 120,000 public chains were left out of co-occurrence clustering, as were four to six repertoires with anomalous nucleotide sharing. The immuneACCESS repertoire file appears here via TCRdb, limited to in-frame rearrangements. These files lack a portion of the clones; in checked studies, under half of the deficit traces to unresolved V genes, and the cause of the others is not known. V, J and clone size reflect that table, while D and trimming were determined from the DNA. Across this sample there are about 130,000 clones, with about 85% seen only once. The top ten clones comprise roughly 6.7% of the sample.

Sequencing was carried out using PBMCs. This sequence originates from a woman in her thirties in good health and CMV-seropositive. The chain uses TRBV28 and TRBJ1-1; 7 bases in the junction line up with TRBD1. The DNA is as follows: TGTGCCAGCAGATCTCCAGAACAGGGGAGCTCTGAAGCTTTCTTT. This translates into CASRSPEQGSSEAFF.